The 28 T cell receptor beta chains presented below share a single source sample, sequenced in a study of technical replicates of blood from several donors (dated by TCRdb to the late 2010s). The method behind the library was the immunoSEQ multiplex PCR assay. TCRdb obtained this table from immuneACCESS and retained in-frame rearrangements with V and J assigned. These tables miss some clones; where compared with another copy, unresolved V genes account for less than half of the shortfall, and the remainder is unexplained. The sample records roughly 73,000 clones, 93% of which are singletons. The ten largest clones add up to roughly 0.25% of the sample. The sample consisted of T cells isolated from PBMCs. These receptors came from a human donor in good health.

The chain has TRBV6-5 and TRBJ1-1; D gene ambiguous. V was pared by 3 bases and J by 4 bases, with 9 bases between. CDR1 and CDR2 (germline): MNHEY, SVGAGI. The CDR3 has 13 amino acids. The CDR3, as DNA: TGTGCCAGCAGTTATCTCGAGGGCACTGAAGCTTTCTTT. Its protein product is CASSYLEGTEAFF.

This rearrangement joins TRBV27 to TRBJ1-2; 9 bases match TRBD1. The V gene end was trimmed by 6 bases and the J gene end by 8 bases; junction bases not matched to a gene: 7. This CDR3 has 13 amino acids. From germline, CDR1 is MNHEY and CDR2 SMNVEV (reference sequence). As DNA, the CDR3 is TGTGCCAGCAGGACAGGGGGAATAGGGGGCTACACCTTC. Translation gives CASRTGGIGGYTF.

The chain links TRBV11-2 to TRBJ1-2, with a possible D match to TRBD1 (6 bases). CDR1 and CDR2 (germline): SGHAT, FQNNGV. Trimming removed 5 bases at V and 4 bases at J, with 14 bases between. The CDR3 sequence is 14 residues long. CDR3 DNA: TGTGCCAGCAGCCCTAGGACAGTCGTCTATGGCTACACCTTC. Translated: CASSPRTVVYGYTF.

The J gene is TRBJ2-5, the V gene TRBV12-5, with D unresolved. Trimming cost V 4 bases and J 3 bases, with 15 bases left between them. This CDR3 is built from 15 residues. Germline CDR1 is LGHNT and CDR2 is FRNRAP. The CDR3 DNA reads TGTGCTAGTGGTTGGCGGCTAGGCAGTGAAGAGACCCAGTACTTC. Amino acid sequence: CASGWRLGSEETQYF.

V is TRBV11-2 and J is TRBJ2-5; TRBD1 matches 11 bases. CDR1 is SGHAT and CDR2 is FQNNGV in the germline V gene. The CDR3 is 15 residues long. Trimming at V came to 5 bases and at J to 4 bases, leaving 6 bases not matched to a gene. The CDR3 spells CASSPRDRGGETQYF. Written as DNA, the CDR3 is TGTGCCAGCAGCCCACGGGACAGGGGGGGAGAGACCCAGTACTTC.

CDR3 in amino acids: CASSQTGSSRTQYF. The CDR3 coding sequence is TGTGCCAGCAGCCAAACAGGGTCCTCTAGGACCCAGTACTTC. The genes are TRBV5-4 and TRBJ2-5, with D perhaps matching TRBD1 (6 bases). CDR3 length: 14 residues. Germline-derived CDR1 and CDR2 are SGHNT and YYREEE (reference sequence). V dropped 4 bases and J dropped 7 bases, with 17 bases sitting between them.

The CDR3 DNA follows: TGTGCCAGCAGCGTAAGTCAGGGATCCTACAATGAGCAGTTCTTC. Its protein product is CASSVSQGSYNEQFF. This sequence joins TRBV9 and TRBJ2-1, with a possible D match to TRBD1 (5 bases). Germline CDR1 and CDR2: SGDLS and YYNGEE. Trimming took 1 base from V and 1 from J, leaving 9 bases between them. The CDR3 is made up of 15 amino acids. The whole variable domain, filled in from reference TRBV9 and TRBJ2-1, reads DSGVTQTPKHLITATGQRVTLRCSPRSGDLSVYWYQQSLDQGLQFLIQYYNGEERAKGNILERFSAQQFPDLHSELNLSSLELGDSALYFCASSVSQGSYNEQFFGPGTRLTVL.

The chain links TRBV10-3 to TRBJ2-3, with D maybe TRBD2 (6 bases). Per the germline V gene, CDR1 is ENHRY and CDR2 is SYGVKD. The CDR3 runs 16 residues. Deletions cut 11 bases from V and 0 bases from J, with 21 bases between. Here the CDR3 DNA reads TGTGCCTCCTGGGACTCCTACACTACTAGCACAGATACGCAGTATTTT. It encodes CASWDSYTTSTDTQYF.

The chain has TRBV29-1 and TRBJ2-2; the D gene is possibly TRBD2 (6 bases). V was pared by 1 base and J by 6 bases, with 21 bases between. The CDR3 has 17 residues. The germline CDR1 and CDR2 sequences are SQVTM and ANQGSEA. CDR3 sequence reads: CSVEGGASLGLAGELFF. In DNA, the CDR3 is TGCAGCGTTGAAGGCGGGGCCTCGCTCGGTCTCGCCGGGGAGCTGTTTTTT.

The J gene is TRBJ1-2, the V gene TRBV6-1; D not resolved. Per germline, CDR1 MNHNS and CDR2 SASEGT. The CDR3 is 13 residues long. V gave up 1 base and J gave up 8 bases, with 11 bases separating them. The CDR3: CASSEVPPGGYTF. In DNA form, the CDR3 reads TGTGCCAGCAGTGAAGTCCCTCCAGGAGGCTACACCTTC.

The chain joins TRBV2 to TRBJ1-5; tentative D call: TRBD1 (5 bases). CDR1 is SNHLY and CDR2 is FYNNEI in the germline V gene. The length of the CDR3 is 14 residues. Trimming shortened V by 6 bases and J by 6 bases, and 15 bases separated the two germline ends. The CDR3 DNA is TGTGCCAGCAGCCCTCAGGTGGGGGGTCAGCCCCAGCATTTT. Residues: CASSPQVGGQPQHF.

Only one count was recorded for this clone. The chain joins TRBV27 to TRBJ2-2, with D perhaps TRBD1 (5 bases). The germline V gene has CDR1 MNHEY and CDR2 SMNVEV (reference sequence). The CDR3 is 13 amino acids. V was clipped by 6 bases and J by 6 bases, with 11 bases between them. The DNA of the CDR3 is TGTGCCAGCAGGACAGACCAACCCGGGGAGCTGTTTTTT. Its translation: CASRTDQPGELFF.

This chain links TRBV6-5 with TRBJ2-5; 8 nucleotides agree with TRBD2. The germline CDR1 and CDR2 sequences are MNHEY and SVGAGI. This CDR3 spans 16 amino acids. The trim removed 0 bases at V and 2 bases at J, leaving 5 bases unmatched. The CDR3 here is CASSYSISGTQETQYF. The CDR3 bases are TGTGCCAGCAGTTACTCGATTAGCGGGACGCAAGAGACCCAGTACTTC.

The CDR3 nucleotides are TGTGCCAGCAGCTCCGGGACACTGCGCCACAATGAGCAGTTCTTC. Translated: CASSSGTLRHNEQFF. The chain has TRBV7-9 and TRBJ2-1; possibly TRBD1 for D (6 bases). The CDR3 is made up of 15 amino acids. Germline V CDR1 and CDR2: SEHNR, FQNEAQ (reference sequence). The germline V and J ends were trimmed by 4 bases and 5 bases, with 15 bases remaining between them.

The chain has TRBV5-1 and TRBJ2-5, with 10 bases fitting TRBD1. Trimming removed 4 bases from V and 5 bases from J; junction bases left unmatched: 8. The CDR3 consists of 15 residues. Germline assignment: CDR1 SGHRS and CDR2 YFSETQ. CDR3: CASSTSDRGQETQYF. CDR3 nucleotide sequence: TGCGCCAGCAGCACCAGCGACAGGGGGCAGGAGACCCAGTACTTC.

This chain uses TRBV21-1 with TRBJ2-3; the table's TRBD1 call for D was not verified on the DNA. TRBV21-1 is flagged as a pseudogene. This CDR3 has 16 amino acids. The CDR3 sequence is CASSKGGTGLPDTQYF. The CDR3 DNA follows: TGTGCCAGCAGCAAAGGGGGGACAGGGCTGCCAGATACGCAGTATTTT.

This clone was found once. Here the CDR3 reads CASSIALAGNNEQFF. Written as DNA, the CDR3 is TGTGCCAGTAGTATCGCGCTAGCGGGTAACAATGAGCAGTTCTTC. The chain employs TRBV19 and TRBJ2-1; 8 nucleotides line up with TRBD2. Germline V gives CDR1 LNHDA, CDR2 SQIVND (reference sequence). The length of the CDR3 is 15 residues. V trimming: 3 bases; J trimming: 5 bases; junction bases outside the gene matches: 6.

This chain links TRBV29-1 with TRBJ1-5, with 8 bases aligning to TRBD1. In germline, CDR1 is SQVTM, CDR2 ANQGSEA. J was trimmed by 2 bases and V by 6 bases; bases with no gene match: 6. CDR3 length: 14 amino acids. CDR3 bases: TGCAGCGTGGCGACAGGGGACGGCAATCAGCCCCAGCATTTT. This gives the protein CSVATGDGNQPQHF.

This clone has only one observation. The rearrangement joins TRBV5-8 to TRBJ1-1, with TRBD1 identical over 7 bases. CDR1 SGHTS and CDR2 YDEGEE come from the germline V gene. The junction had 5 bases not matched to a gene; V was cut back by 2 bases and J by 1 base. The CDR3 runs to 15 residues. The CDR3 nucleotides read TGTGCCAGCAGCTTAGGGACAGAGCCGAACACTGAAGCTTTCTTT. It encodes CASSLGTEPNTEAFF.

The chain has TRBV11-2 and TRBJ2-7, with 7 bases fitting TRBD2. The CDR3 runs to 17 residues. The ends lost 3 bases at V and 6 bases at J; junction bases unmatched: 17. Germline-derived CDR1 and CDR2 are SGHAT and FQNNGV. CDR3: CASSFDVLGGGGGEQYF. The CDR3 DNA is TGTGCCAGCAGCTTCGATGTACTAGGCGGGGGAGGTGGCGAGCAGTACTTC.

The J gene is TRBJ2-7, the V gene TRBV28; tentative D call: TRBD2 (5 bases). V lost 5 bases and J lost 3, with 17 bases in between. The length of the CDR3 is 15 residues. Germline V gene data show CDR1 as MDHEN and CDR2 as SYDVKM. The CDR3 loop is CASSPPGGRFYEQYF. In DNA form, the CDR3 reads TGTGCCAGCAGTCCACCAGGTGGGAGATTCTACGAGCAGTACTTC.

The chain is built from TRBV5-1 and TRBJ1-1, with a weak D call TRBD1 (6 bases). This CDR3 has 15 amino acids. Germline V CDR1 and CDR2: SGHRS, YFSETQ. V lost 5 bases, J lost 5 bases, and 19 bases lay in between. DNA for the CDR3: TGCGCCAGCAGACAAGCTCATAACAGGGCAACTGAAGCTTTCTTT. Translation gives CASRQAHNRATEAFF.

V gene TRBV9 combines with J gene TRBJ2-6; D perhaps matches TRBD2 (6 bases). This CDR3 has 15 residues. V was cut by 1 base and J by 2 bases, with 7 bases left in between. The germline CDR1 and CDR2 sequences are SGDLS and YYNGEE. The CDR3 protein is CASSVSGAGANVLTF. In DNA form, the CDR3 reads TGTGCCAGCAGCGTATCGGGGGCTGGGGCCAACGTCCTGACTTTC.

The rearrangement uses TRBV7-9 and TRBJ2-2, with 7 bases fitting TRBD2. Germline CDR1 is SEHNR and CDR2 is FQNEAQ (reference sequence). This CDR3 contains 16 residues. The junction had 7 bases not matched to a gene; V was cut back by 5 bases and J by 1 base. The CDR3: CASSPRTRGNTGELFF. Here the CDR3 DNA reads TGTGCCAGCAGCCCCAGGACTAGAGGGAACACCGGGGAGCTGTTTTTT.

The chain recombines TRBV29-1 with TRBJ2-7; no clear D. The V end lost 4 bases, the J end lost 0 bases, and 10 bases lay between the germline ends. Germline CDR1 reads SQVTM; CDR2 reads ANQGSEA. The CDR3 has 13 amino acids. CDR3 nucleotides: TGCAGCGTTGGGTTGGGCAGCTCCTACGAGCAGTACTTC. The encoded protein is CSVGLGSSYEQYF.

This chain joins TRBV5-5 and TRBJ1-2; 7 bases are shared with TRBD1. The CDR3 has 14 amino acids. V gave up 0 bases and J gave up 3 bases; unmatched junction bases: 2. CDR1 is SGHKS and CDR2 is YYEKEE in the germline V gene (reference sequence). CDR3 coding DNA: TGTGCCAGCAGCTTGGACAGGGGTTACTATGGCTACACCTTC. Protein product: CASSLDRGYYGYTF.

This rearrangement joins TRBV28 to TRBJ1-3; D is unclear. The CDR3 is 12 amino acids. V was cut by 3 bases and J by 4 bases, with 4 bases left in between. Germline CDR1 and CDR2: MDHEN and SYDVKM. Written as DNA, the CDR3 is TGTGCCAGCAGTTTCGTCGGAAACACCATATATTTT. Translation gives CASSFVGNTIYF.

This clone was found once. The chain is built from TRBV7-6 and TRBJ2-5; D call uncertain. There are 12 residues in the CDR3. The V gene's germline CDR1 is SGHVS and CDR2 FNYEAQ. V gave up 3 bases and J gave up 3 bases, with 5 bases separating them. CDR3 sequence (DNA): TGTGCCAGCAGCTTTTATGAAGAGACCCAGTACTTC. Amino acids: CASSFYEETQYF.